This T cell receptor (beta chain) stems from a study of regulatory T cells in long-lasting Graves disease. Construction of TCR beta libraries relied on iRepertoire HTBI primers and on Arm-PCR targeting CDR3 regions. Each CDR3 protein is one row after TCRdb ran MiXCR on the multiplex PCR reads. Here the sample spans roughly 500,000 distinct CDR3 sequences, approximately 15% being singletons. Germline CDR1 reads SQVTM; CDR2 reads ANQGSEA. This CDR3 comprises 12 residues. The V gene lost 4 bases and the J gene lost 4 bases, with 10 bases spanning the gap. Stated time point: newly diagnosed GD, antithyroid drugs for less than 3 months. Following extraction of RNA from PBMCs, that RNA was used to make the TCR library. The peripheral blood volume drawn was roughly 9.9 milliliters, and it was collected into EDTA tubes. The same sample was also studied in work on T cells in Graves' hyperthyroidism and ophthalmopathy.

V gene TRBV29-1 combines with J gene TRBJ1-1; D is ambiguous. This TCR derives from a man aged 30 to 39 with Graves disease. The sequencing used peripheral blood mononuclear cells (PBMCs), collected at new diagnosis, from a patient treated with antithyroid drugs. The CDR3 protein is CSVAGRVTEAFF. CDR3 bases: TGCAGCGTTGCTGGTAGGGTCACTGAAGCTTTCTTT.